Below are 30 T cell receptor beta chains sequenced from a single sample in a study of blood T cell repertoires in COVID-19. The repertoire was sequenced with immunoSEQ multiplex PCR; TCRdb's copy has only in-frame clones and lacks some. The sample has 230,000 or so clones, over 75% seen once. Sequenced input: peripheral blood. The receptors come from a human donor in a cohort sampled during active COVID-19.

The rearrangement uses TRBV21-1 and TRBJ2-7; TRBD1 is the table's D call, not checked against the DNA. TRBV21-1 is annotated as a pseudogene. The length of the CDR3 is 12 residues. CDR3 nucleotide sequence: TGTGCCAGCACCGGGACAGGGGGCGAGCAGTACTTC. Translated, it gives CASTGTGGEQYF.

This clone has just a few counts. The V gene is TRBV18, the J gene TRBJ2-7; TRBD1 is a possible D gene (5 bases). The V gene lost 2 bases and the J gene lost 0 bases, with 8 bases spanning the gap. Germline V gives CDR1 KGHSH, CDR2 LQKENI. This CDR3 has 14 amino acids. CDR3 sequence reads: CASSPRGSSYEQYF. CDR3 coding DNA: TGTGCCAGCTCACCAAGGGGCAGCTCCTACGAGCAGTACTTC.

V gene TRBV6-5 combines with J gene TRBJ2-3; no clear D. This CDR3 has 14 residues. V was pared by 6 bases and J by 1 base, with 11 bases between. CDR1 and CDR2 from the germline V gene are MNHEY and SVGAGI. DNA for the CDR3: TGTGCCAGCAGATGGCCGTTTGGCACAGATACGCAGTATTTT. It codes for CASRWPFGTDTQYF.

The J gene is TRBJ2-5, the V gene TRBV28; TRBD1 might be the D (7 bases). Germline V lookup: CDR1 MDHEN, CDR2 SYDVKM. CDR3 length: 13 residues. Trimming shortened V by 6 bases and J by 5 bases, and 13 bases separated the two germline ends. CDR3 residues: CASREGARETQYF. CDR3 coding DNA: TGTGCCAGCAGGGAGGGGGCTAGGGAGACCCAGTACTTC.

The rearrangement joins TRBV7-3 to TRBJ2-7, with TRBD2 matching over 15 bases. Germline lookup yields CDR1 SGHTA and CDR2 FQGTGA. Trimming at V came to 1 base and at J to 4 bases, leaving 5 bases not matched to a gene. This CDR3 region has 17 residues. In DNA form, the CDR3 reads TGTGCCAGCAGCTTAAGCGGGACTAGCGGGGGGAAGTACGAGCAGTACTTC. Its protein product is CASSLSGTSGGKYEQYF.

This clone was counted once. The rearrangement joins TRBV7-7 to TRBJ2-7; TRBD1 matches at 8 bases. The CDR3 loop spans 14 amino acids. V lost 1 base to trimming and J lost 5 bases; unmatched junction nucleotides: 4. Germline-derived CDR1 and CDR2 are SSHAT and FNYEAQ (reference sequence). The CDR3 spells CASSLGTGSHEQYF. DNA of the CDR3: TGTGCCAGCAGCTTAGGGACAGGGAGCCACGAGCAGTACTTC.

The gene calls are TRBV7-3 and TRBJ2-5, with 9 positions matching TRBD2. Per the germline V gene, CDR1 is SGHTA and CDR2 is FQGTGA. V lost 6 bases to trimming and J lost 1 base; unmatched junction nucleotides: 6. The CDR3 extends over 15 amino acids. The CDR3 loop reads CASSATSGAQETQYF. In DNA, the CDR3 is TGTGCCAGCAGTGCGACTAGCGGAGCCCAAGAGACCCAGTACTTC. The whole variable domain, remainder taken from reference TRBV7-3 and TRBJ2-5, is GAGVSQTPSNKVTEKGKYVELRCDPISGHTALYWYRQSLGQGPEFLIYFQGTGAADDSGLPNDRFFAVRPEGSVSTLKIQRTERGDSAVYLCASSATSGAQETQYFGPGTRLLVL.

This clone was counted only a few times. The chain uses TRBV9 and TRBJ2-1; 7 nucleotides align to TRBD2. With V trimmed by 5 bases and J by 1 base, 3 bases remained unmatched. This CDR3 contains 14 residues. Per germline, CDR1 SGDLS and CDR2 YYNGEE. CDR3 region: CASSPSGSYNEQFF. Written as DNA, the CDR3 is TGTGCCAGCAGTCCTAGCGGATCCTACAATGAGCAGTTCTTC. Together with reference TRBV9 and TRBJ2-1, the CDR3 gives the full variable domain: DSGVTQTPKHLITATGQRVTLRCSPRSGDLSVYWYQQSLDQGLQFLIQYYNGEERAKGNILERFSAQQFPDLHSELNLSSLELGDSALYFCASSPSGSYNEQFFGPGTRLTVL.

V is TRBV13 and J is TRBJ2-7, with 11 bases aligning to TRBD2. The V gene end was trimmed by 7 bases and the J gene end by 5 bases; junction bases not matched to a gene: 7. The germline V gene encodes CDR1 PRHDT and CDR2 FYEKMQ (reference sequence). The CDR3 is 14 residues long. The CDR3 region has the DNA TGTGCCAGCACCATACTAGCGGGAGCCCACGAGCAGTACTTC. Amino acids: CASTILAGAHEQYF.

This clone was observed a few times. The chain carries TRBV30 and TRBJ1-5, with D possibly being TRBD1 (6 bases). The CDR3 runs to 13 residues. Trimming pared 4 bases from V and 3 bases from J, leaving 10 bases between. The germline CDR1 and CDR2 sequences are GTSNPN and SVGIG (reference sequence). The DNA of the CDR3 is TGTGCCTGGACTACAGGGTTCAATCAGCCCCAGCATTTT. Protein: CAWTTGFNQPQHF.

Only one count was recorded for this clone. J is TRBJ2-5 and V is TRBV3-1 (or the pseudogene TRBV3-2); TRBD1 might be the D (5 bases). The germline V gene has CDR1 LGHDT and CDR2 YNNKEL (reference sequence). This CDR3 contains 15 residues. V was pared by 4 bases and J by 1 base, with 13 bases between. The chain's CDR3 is CASSPQGIRQETQYF. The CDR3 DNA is TGTGCCAGCAGCCCCCAGGGAATCCGCCAAGAGACCCAGTACTTC.

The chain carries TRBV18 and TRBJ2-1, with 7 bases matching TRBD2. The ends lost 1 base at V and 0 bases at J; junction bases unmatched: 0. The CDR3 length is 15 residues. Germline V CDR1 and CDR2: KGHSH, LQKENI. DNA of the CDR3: TGTGCCAGCTCACCACTAGCGGGCTCCTACAATGAGCAGTTCTTC. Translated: CASSPLAGSYNEQFF.

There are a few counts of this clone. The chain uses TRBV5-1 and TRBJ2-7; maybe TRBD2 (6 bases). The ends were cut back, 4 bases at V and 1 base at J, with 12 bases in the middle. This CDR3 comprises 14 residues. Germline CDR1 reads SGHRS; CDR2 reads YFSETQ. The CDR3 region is CASSRGGESYEQYF. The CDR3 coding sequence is TGCGCCAGCAGCCGGGGCGGGGAGTCCTACGAGCAGTACTTC.

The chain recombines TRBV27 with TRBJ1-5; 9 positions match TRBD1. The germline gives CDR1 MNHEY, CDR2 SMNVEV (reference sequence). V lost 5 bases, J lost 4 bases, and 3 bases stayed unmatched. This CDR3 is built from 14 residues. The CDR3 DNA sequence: TGTGCCAGCAGTGGGGACAGGGAAAATCAGCCCCAGCATTTT. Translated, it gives CASSGDRENQPQHF.

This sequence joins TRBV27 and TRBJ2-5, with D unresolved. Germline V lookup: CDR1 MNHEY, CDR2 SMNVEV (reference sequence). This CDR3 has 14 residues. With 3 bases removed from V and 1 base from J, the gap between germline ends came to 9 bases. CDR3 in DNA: TGTGCCAGCAGTTTGACTTCCCTCCAAGAGACCCAGTACTTC. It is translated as CASSLTSLQETQYF.

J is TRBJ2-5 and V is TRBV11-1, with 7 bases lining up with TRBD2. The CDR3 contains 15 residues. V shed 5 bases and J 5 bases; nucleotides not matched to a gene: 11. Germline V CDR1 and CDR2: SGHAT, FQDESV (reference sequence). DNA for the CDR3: TGTGCCAGCAGCCCCCGGGGAGGGGCTTGGGAGACCCAGTACTTC. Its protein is CASSPRGGAWETQYF.

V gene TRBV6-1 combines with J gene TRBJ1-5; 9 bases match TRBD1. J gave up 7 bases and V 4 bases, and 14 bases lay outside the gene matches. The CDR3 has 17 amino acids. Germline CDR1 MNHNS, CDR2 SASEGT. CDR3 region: CASSGQKFGTGKQPQHF. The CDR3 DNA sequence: TGTGCCAGCAGTGGTCAGAAATTCGGGACAGGGAAACAGCCCCAGCATTTT.

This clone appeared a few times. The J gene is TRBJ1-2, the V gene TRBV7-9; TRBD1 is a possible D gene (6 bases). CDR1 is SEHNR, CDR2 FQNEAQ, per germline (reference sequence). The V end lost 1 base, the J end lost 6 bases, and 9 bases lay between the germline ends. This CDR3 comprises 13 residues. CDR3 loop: CASSLDRANGYTF. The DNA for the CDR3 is TGTGCCAGCAGCTTAGACAGGGCGAATGGCTACACCTTC.

This CDR3 is CAIRTQNTEAFF. The CDR3 nucleotides are TGTGCCATCAGAACACAGAACACTGAAGCTTTCTTT. The gene calls are TRBV10-3 and TRBJ1-1; no reliable D call. This CDR3 region has 12 residues. The V end was cut by 6 bases, the J end by 1 base, with 6 bases between. CDR1 is ENHRY and CDR2 is SYGVKD in the germline V gene.

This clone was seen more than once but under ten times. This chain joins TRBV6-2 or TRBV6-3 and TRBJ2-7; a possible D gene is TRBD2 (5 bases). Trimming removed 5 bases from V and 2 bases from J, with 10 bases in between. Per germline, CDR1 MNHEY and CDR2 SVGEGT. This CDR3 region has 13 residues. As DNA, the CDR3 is TGTGCCAGCAGTAGCGGTTATCCCTACGAGCAGTACTTC. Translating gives CASSSGYPYEQYF.

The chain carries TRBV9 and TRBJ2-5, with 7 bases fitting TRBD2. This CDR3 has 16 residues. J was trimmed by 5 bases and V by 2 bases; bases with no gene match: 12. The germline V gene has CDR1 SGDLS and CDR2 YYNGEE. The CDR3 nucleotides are TGTGCCAGCAGCGTTTTGGGGCTAGCGGCCCGGGAGACCCAGTACTTC. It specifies CASSVLGLAARETQYF.

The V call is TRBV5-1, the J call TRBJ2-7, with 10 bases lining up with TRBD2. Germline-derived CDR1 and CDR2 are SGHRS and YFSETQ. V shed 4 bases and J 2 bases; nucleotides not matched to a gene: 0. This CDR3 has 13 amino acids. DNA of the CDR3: TGCGCCAGCAGCGGACTAGCGGCCTACGAGCAGTACTTC. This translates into CASSGLAAYEQYF.

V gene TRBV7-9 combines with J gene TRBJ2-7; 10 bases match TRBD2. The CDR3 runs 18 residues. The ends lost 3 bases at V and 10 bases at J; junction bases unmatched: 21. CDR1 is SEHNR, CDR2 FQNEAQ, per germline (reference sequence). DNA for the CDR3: TGTGCCAGCAGCTTTCACAGGGGTGGAACAGCGGGAGGGCCACTACAGTACTTC. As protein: CASSFHRGGTAGGPLQYF.

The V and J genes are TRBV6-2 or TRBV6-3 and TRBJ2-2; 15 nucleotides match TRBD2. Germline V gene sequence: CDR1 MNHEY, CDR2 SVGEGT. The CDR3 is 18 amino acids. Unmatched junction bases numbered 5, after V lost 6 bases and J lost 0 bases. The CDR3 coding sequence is TGTGCCAGCAGCCCGGGACTAGCGGGAGGTTCGAACACCGGGGAGCTGTTTTTT. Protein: CASSPGLAGGSNTGELFF.

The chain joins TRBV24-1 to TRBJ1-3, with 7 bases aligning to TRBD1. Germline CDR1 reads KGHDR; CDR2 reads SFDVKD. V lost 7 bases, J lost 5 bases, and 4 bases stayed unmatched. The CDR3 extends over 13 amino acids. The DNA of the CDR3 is TGTGCCACCAGCGACAGGGCAAGAAACACCATATATTTT. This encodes CATSDRARNTIYF.

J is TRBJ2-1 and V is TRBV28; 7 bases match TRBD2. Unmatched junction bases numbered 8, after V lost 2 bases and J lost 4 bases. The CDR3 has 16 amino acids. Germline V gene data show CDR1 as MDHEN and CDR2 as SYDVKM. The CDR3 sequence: CASSLKGLAAYNEQFF. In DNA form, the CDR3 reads TGTGCCAGCAGTTTAAAGGGCCTAGCGGCTTACAATGAGCAGTTCTTC.

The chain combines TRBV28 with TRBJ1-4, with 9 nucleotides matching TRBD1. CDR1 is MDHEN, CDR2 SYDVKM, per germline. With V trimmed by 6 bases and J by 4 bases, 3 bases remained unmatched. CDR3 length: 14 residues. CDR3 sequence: CASSRTGVNEKLFF. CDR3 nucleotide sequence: TGTGCCAGCAGCAGGACAGGGGTTAATGAAAAACTGTTTTTT.

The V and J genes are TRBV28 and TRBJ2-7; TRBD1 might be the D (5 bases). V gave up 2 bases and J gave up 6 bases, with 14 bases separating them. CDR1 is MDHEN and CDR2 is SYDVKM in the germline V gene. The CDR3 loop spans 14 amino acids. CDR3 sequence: CASSLEDPQGEQYF. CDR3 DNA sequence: TGTGCCAGCAGTTTAGAGGACCCCCAGGGCGAGCAGTACTTC.

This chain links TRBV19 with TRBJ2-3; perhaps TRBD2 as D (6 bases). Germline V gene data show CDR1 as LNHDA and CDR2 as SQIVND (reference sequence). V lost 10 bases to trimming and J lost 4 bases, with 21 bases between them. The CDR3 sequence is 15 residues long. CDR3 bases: TGTGCCACCAGACCGACTAGTAGTTCATCAGATACGCAGTATTTT. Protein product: CATRPTSSSSDTQYF.

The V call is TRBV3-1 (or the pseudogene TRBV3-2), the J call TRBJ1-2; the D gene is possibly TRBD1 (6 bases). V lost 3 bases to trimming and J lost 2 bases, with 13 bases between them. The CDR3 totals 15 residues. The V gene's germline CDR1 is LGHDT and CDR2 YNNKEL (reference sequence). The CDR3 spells CASSHFRDRNYGYTF. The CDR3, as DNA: TGTGCCAGCAGCCATTTCCGTGACAGGAACTATGGCTACACCTTC.